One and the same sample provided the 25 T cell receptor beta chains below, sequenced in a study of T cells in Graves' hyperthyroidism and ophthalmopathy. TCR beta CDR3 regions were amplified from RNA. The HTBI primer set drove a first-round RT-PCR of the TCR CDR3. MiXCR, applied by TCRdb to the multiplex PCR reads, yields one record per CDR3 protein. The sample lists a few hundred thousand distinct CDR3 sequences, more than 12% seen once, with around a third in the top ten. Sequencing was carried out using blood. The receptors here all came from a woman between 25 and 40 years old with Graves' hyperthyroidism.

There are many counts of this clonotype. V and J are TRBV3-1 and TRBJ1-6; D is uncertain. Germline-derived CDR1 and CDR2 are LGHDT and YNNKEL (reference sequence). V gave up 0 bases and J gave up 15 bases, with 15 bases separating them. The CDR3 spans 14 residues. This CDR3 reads CASSQEGRPLYLHF. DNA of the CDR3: TGTGCCAGCAGCCAAGAAGGCAGGCCCTTATACCTCCACTTT.

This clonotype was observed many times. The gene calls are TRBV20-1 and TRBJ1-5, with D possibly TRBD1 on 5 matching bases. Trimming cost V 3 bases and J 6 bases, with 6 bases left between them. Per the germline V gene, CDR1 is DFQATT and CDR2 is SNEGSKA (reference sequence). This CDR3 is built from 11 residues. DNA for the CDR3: TGCAGTGCTAGCGGGGGTCAGCCCCAGCATTTT. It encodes CSASGGQPQHF.

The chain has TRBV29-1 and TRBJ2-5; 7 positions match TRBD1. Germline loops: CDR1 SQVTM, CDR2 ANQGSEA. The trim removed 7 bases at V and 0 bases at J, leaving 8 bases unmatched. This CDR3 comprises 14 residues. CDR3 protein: CSAARGLYQETQYF. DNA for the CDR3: TGCAGCGCCGCCAGGGGGTTATACCAAGAGACCCAGTACTTC.

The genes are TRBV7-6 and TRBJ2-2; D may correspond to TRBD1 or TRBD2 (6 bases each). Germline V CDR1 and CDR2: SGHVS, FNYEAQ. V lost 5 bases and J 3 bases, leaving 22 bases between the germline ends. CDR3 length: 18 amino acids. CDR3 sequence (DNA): TGTGCCAGCAGCGAAGGGGTACTTGGGGGGCATGACACCGGGGAGCTGTTTTTT. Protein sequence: CASSEGVLGGHDTGELFF.

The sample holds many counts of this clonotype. CDR3 bases: TGTGCCAGCAGTTATTTCCCGGAGACCCTCCACTTT. The encoded protein is CASSYFPETLHF. The chain links TRBV6-2 or TRBV6-3 to TRBJ1-6; unclear D gene. Germline V CDR1 and CDR2: MNHEY, SVGEGT. V lost 3 bases, J lost 14 bases, and 11 bases lay in between. The CDR3 extends over 12 amino acids.

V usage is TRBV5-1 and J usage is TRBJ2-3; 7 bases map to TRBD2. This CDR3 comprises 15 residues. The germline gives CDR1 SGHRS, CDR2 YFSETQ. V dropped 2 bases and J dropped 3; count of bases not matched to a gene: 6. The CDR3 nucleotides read TGCGCCAGCAGCTTAGCGGGAATTCAAACAGATACGCAGTATTTT. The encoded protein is CASSLAGIQTDTQYF.

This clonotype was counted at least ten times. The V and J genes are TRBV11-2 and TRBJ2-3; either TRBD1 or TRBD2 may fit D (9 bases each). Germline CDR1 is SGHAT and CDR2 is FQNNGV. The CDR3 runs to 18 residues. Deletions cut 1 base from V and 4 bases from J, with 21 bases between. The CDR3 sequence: CASSLGGGQGLAPDTQYF. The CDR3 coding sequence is TGTGCCAGCAGCTTAGGAGGGGGACAGGGACTAGCCCCAGATACGCAGTATTTT.

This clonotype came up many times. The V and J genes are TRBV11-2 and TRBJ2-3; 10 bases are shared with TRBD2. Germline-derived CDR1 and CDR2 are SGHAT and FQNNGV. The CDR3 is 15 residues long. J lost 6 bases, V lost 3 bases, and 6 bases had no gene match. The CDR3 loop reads CASSFTSGVADTQYF. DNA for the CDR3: TGTGCCAGCAGCTTTACTAGCGGGGTTGCGGATACGCAGTATTTT.

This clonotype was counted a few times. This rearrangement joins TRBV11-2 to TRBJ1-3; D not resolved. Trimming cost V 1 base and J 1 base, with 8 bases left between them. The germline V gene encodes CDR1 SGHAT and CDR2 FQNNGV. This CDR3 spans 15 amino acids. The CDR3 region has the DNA TGTGCCAGCAGCTTAGGGGGAGGATCTGGAAACACCATATATTTT. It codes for CASSLGGGSGNTIYF.

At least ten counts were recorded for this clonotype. The CDR3: CASSSSIGTGTYEQYF. In DNA, the CDR3 is TGTGCCAGCAGTTCATCCATCGGGACAGGAACCTACGAGCAGTACTTC. The rearrangement uses TRBV27 and TRBJ2-7; 8 bases map to TRBD1. The germline gives CDR1 MNHEY, CDR2 SMNVEV (reference sequence). CDR3 size: 16 residues. The ends lost 4 bases at V and 2 bases at J; junction bases unmatched: 10.

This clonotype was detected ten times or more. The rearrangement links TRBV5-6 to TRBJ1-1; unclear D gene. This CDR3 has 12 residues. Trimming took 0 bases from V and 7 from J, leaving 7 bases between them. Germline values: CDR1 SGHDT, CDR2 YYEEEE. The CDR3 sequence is CASSLARYEAFF. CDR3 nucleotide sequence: TGTGCCAGCAGCTTGGCGCGGTATGAAGCTTTCTTT.

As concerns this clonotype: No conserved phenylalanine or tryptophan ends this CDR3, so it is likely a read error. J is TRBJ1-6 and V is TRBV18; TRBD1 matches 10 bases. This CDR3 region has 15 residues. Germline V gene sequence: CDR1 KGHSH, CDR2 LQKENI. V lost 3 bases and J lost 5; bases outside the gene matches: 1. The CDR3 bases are TGTGCCAGCTCACCCGGGACAGGGGATAATTCACCCCTCCACCTT. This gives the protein CASSPGTGDNSPLHL.

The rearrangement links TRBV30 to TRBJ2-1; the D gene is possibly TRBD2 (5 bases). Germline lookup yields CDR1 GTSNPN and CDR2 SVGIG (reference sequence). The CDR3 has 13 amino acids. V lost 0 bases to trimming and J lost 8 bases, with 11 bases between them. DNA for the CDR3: TGTGCCTGGAGTGTACTAGTGGGAGATGAGCAGTTCTTC. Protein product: CAWSVLVGDEQFF.

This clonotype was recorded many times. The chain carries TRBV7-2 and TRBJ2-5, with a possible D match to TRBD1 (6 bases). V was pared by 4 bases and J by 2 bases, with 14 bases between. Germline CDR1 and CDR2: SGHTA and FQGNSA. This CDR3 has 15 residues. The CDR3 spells CASSSGQLLQETQYF. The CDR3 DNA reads TGTGCCAGCAGCTCCGGACAGCTTCTTCAAGAGACCCAGTACTTC.

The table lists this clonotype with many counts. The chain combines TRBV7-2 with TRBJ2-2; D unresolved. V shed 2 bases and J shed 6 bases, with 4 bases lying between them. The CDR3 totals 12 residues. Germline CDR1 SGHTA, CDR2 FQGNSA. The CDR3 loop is CASSLFPGELFF. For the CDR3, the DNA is TGTGCCAGCAGCTTATTCCCCGGGGAGCTGTTTTTT.

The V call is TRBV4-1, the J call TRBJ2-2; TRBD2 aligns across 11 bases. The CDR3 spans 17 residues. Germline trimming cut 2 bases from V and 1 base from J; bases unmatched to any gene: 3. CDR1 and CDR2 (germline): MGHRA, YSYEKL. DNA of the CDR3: TGCGCCAGCAGCCAACCTGGACTAGCGGGGAACACCGGGGAGCTGTTTTTT. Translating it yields CASSQPGLAGNTGELFF.

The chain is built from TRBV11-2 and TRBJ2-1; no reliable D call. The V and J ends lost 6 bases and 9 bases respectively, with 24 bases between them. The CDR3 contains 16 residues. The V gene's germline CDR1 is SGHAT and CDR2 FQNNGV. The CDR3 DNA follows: TGTGCCAGCAGTTTATTCGGGTTCGGGTCCTTCCGTGAGCAGTTCTTC. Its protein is CASSLFGFGSFREQFF. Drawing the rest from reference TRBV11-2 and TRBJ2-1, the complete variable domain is EAGVAQSPRYKIIEKRQSVAFWCNPISGHATLYWYQQILGQGPKLLIQFQNNGVVDDSQLPKDRFSAERLKGVDSTLKIQPAKLEDSAVYLCASSLFGFGSFREQFFGPGTRLTVL.

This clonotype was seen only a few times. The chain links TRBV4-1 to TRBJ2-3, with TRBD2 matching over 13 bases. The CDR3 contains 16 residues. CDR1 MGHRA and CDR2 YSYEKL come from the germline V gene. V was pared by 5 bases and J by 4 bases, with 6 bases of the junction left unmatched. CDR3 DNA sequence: TGCGCCAGCAGCGAGACTAGCGGGAGGCCGTCAGATACGCAGTATTTT. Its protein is CASSETSGRPSDTQYF.

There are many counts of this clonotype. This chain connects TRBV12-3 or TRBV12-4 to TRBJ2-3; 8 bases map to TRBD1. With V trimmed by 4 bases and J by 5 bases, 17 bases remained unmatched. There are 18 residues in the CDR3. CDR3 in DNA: TGTGCCAGCAGTTCATTCCAAGGACAGGGTGCTGCACAAGATACGCAGTATTTT. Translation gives CASSSFQGQGAAQDTQYF.

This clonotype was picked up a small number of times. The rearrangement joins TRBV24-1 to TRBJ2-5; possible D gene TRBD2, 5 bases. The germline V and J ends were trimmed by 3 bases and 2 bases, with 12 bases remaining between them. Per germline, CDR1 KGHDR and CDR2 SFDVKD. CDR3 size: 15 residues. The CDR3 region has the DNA TGTGCCACCAGTGATGTTGGCCGGGATCAAGAGACCCAGTACTTC. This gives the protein CATSDVGRDQETQYF.

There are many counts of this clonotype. The CDR3 loop is CASSSPGGRYEQFF. In DNA, the CDR3 is TGTGCCAGCAGCTCCCCAGGGGGTCGGTATGAGCAGTTCTTC. The chain recombines TRBV11-2 with TRBJ2-1; the match to TRBD1 covers 7 bases. Losses at the gene ends were 4 bases for V and 8 bases for J; bases not matched to a gene: 8. Germline loops: CDR1 SGHAT, CDR2 FQNNGV. The CDR3 has 14 amino acids.

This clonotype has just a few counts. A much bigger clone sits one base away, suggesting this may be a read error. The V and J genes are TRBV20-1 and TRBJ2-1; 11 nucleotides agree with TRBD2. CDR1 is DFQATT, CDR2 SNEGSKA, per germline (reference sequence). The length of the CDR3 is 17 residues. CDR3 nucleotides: TGCAGTGCGGAACGGACTAGCGGGTATATGACCTACAATGAGCAGCTCTTC. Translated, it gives CSAERTSGYMTYNEQLF.

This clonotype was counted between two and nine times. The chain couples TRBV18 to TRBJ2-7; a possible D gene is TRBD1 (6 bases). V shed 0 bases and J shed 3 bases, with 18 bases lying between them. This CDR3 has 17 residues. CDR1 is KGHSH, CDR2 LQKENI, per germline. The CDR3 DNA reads TGTGCCAGCTCACCACCTAACAAACAGGGTATTGGCTACGAGCAGTACTTC. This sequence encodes CASSPPNKQGIGYEQYF.

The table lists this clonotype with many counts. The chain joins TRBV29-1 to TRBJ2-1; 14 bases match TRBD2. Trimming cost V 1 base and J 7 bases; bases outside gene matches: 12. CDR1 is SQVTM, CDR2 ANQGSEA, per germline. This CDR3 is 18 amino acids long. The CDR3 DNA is TGCAGCGTTGAAGTGCACATACCGGGACTAGCGGGAGTTAATGAGCAGTTCTTC. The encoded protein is CSVEVHIPGLAGVNEQFF.

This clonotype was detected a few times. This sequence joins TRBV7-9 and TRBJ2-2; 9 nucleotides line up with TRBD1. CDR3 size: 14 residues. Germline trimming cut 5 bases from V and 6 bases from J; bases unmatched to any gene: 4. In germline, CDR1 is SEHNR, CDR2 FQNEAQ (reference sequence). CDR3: CASSGQGSAGELFF. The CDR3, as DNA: TGTGCCAGCAGCGGACAGGGGTCCGCCGGGGAGCTGTTTTTT.